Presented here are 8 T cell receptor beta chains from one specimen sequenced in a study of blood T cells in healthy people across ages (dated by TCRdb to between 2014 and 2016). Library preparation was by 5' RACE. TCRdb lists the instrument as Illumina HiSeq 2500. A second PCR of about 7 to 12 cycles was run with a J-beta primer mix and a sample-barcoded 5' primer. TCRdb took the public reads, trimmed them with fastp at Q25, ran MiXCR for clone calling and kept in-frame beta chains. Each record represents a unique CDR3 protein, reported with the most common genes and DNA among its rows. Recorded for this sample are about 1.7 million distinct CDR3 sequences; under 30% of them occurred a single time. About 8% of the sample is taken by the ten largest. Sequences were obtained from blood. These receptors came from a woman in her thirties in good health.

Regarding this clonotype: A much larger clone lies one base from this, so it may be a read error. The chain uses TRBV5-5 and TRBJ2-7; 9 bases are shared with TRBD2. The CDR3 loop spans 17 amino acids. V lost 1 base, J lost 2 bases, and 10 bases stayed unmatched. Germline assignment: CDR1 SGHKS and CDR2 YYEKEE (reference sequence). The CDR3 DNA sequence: TGTGCCAGCAGCTTGCTAGCGGGGAACCGAAGCACCTACGAGCAGTACTTC. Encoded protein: CASSLLAGNRSTYEQYF.

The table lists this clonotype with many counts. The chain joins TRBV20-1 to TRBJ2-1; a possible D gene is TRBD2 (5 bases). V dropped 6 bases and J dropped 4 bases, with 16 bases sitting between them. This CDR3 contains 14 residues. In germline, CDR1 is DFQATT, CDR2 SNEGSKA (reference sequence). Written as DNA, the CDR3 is TGCAGTGCAAGGACTGCCTCGAAGTACAATGAGCAGTTCTTC. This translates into CSARTASKYNEQFF.

The chain's CDR3 is CSAPRGGTSETQYF. In DNA, the CDR3 is TGCAGTGCTCCCCGGGGGGGGACTAGTGAGACCCAGTACTTC. This chain connects TRBV20-1 to TRBJ2-5; TRBD2 agrees at 8 bases. Trimming cost V 5 bases and J 5 bases; bases outside gene matches: 10. Looked up from germline, CDR1 is DFQATT and CDR2 is SNEGSKA (reference sequence). The CDR3 length is 14 residues.

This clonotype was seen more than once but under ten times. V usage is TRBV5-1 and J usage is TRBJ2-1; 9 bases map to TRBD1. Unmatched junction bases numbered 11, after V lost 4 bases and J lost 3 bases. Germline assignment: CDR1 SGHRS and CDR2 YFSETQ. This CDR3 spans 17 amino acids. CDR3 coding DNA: TGCGCCAGCAGCACCCCACCCACGGGACAGGGCTACAATGAGCAGTTCTTC. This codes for CASSTPPTGQGYNEQFF.

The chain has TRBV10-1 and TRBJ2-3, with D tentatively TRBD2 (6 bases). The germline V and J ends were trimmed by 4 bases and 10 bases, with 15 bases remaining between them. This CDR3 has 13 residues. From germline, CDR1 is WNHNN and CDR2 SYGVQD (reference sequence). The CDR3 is CASSGEDLRAQYF. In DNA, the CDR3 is TGCGCCAGCAGTGGGGAGGACCTCCGAGCGCAGTATTTT.

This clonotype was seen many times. CDR3: CASSLGQIDYGYTF. In DNA, the CDR3 is TGCGCCAGCAGCTTGGGACAGATTGACTATGGCTACACCTTC. V is TRBV5-1 and J is TRBJ1-2, with D tentatively TRBD1 (5 bases). Trimming cost V 0 bases and J 3 bases, with 9 bases left between them. This CDR3 region has 14 residues. Per germline, CDR1 SGHRS and CDR2 YFSETQ.

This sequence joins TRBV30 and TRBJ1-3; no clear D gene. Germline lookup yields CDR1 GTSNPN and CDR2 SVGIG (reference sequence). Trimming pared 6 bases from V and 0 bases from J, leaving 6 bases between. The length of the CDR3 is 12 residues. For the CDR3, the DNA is TGTGCCTGCGACCTCTCTGGAAACACCATATATTTT. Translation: CACDLSGNTIYF.

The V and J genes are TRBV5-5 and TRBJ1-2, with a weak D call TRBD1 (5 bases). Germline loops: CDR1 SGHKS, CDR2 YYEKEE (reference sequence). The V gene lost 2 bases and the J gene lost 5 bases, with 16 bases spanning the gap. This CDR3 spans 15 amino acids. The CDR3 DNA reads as TGTGCCAGCAGCTTTGCTGGGTCACAGGTATATGGCTACACCTTC. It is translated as CASSFAGSQVYGYTF.